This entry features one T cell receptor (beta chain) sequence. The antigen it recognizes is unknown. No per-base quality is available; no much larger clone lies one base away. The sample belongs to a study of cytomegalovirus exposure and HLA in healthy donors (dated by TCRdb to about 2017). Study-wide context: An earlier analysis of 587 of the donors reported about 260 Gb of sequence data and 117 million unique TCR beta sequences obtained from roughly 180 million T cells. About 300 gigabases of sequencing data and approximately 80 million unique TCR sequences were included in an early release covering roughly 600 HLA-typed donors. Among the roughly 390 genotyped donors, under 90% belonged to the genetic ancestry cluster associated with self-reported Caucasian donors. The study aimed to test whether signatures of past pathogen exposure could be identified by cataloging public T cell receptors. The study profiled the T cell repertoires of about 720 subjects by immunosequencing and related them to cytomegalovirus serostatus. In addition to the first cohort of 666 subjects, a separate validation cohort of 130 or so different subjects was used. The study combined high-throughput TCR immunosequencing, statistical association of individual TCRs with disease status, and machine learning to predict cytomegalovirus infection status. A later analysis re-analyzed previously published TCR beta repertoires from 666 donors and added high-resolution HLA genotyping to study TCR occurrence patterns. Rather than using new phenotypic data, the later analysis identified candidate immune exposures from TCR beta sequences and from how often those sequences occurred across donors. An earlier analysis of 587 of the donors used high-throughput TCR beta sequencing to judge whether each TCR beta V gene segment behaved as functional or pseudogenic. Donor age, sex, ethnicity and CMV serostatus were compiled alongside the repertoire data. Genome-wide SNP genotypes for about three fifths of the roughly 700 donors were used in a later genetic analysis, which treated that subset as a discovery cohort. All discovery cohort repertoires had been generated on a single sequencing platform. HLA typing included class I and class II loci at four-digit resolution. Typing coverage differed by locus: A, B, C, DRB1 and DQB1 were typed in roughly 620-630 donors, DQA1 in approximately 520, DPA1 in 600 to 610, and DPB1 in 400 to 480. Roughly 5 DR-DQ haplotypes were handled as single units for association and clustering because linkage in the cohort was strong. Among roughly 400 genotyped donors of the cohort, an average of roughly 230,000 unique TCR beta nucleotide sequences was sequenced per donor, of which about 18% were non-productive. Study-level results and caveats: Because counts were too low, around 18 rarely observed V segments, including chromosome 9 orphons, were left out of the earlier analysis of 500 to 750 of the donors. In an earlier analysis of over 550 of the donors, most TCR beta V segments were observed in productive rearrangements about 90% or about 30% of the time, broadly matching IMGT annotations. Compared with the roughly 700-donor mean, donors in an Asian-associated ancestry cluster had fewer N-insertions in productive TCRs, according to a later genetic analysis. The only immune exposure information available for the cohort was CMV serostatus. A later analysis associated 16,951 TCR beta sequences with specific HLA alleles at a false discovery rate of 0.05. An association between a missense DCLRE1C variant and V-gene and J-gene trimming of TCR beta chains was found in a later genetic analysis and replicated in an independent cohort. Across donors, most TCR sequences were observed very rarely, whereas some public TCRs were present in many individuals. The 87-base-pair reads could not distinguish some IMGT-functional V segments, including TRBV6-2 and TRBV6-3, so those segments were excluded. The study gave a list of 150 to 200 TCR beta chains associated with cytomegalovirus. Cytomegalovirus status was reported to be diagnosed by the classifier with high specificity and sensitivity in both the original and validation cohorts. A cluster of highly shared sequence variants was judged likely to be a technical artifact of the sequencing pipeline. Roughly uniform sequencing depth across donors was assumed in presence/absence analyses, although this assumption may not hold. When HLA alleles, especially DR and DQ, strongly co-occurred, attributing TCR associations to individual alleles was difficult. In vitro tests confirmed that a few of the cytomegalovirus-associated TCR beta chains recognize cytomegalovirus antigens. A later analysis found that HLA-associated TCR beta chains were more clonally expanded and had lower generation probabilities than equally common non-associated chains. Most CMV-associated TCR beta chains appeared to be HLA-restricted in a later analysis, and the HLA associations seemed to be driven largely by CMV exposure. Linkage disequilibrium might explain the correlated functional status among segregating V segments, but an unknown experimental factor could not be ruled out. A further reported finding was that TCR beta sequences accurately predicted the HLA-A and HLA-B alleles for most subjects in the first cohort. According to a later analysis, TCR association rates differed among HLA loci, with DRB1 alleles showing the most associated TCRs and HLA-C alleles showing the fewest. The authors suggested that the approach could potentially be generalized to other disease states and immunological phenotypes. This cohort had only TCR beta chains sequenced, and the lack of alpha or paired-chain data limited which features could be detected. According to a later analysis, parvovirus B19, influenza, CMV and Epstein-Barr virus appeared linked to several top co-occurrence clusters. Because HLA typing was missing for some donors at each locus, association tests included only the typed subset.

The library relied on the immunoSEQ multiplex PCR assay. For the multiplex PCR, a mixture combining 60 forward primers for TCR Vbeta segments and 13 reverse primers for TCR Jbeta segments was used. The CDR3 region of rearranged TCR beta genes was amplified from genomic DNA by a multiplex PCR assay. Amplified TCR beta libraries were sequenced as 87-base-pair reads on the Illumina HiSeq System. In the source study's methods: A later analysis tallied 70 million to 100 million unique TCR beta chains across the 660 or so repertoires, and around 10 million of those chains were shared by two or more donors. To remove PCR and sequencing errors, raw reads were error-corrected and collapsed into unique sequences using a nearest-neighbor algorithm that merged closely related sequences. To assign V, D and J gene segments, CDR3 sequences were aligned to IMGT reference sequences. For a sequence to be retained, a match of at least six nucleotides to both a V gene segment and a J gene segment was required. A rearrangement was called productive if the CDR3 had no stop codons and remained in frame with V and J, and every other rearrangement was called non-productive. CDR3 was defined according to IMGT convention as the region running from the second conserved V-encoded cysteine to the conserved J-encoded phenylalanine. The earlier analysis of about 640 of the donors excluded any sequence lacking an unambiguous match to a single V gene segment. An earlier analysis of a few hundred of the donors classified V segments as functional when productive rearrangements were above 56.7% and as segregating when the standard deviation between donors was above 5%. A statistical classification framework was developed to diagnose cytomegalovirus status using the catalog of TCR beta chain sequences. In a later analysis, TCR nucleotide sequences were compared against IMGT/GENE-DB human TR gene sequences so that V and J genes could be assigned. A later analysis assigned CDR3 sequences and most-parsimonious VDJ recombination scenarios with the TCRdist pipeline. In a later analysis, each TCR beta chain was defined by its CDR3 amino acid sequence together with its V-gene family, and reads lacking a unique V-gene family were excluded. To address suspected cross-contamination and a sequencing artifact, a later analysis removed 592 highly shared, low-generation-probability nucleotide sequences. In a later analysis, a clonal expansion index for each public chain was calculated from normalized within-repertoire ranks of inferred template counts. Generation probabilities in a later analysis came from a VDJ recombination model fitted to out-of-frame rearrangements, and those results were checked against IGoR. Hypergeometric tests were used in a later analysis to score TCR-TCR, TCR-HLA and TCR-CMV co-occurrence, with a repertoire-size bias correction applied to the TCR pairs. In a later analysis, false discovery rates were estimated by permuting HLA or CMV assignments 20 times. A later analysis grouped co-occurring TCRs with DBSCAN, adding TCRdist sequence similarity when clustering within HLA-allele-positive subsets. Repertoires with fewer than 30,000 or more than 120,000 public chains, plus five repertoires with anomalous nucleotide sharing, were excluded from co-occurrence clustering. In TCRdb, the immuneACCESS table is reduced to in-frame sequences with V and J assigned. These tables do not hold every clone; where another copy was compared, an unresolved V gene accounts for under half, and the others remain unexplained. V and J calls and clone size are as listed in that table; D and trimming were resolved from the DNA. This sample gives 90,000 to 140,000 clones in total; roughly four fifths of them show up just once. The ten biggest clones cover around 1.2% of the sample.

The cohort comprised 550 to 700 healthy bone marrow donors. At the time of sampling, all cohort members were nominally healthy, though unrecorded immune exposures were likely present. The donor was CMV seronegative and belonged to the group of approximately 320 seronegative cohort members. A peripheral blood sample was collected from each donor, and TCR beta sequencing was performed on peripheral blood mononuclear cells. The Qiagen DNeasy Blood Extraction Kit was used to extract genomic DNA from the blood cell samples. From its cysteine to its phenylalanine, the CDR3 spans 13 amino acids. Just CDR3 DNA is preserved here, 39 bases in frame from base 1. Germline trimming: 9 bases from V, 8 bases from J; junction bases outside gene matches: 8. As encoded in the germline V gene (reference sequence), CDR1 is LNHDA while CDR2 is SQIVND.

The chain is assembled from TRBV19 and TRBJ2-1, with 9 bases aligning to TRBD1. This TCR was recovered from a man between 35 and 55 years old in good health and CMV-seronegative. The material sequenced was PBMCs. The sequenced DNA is TGTGCCAGCTCTGACAGGGGGGGGGATGAGCAGTTCTTC. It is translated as CASSDRGGDEQFF.